This T cell receptor beta chain was sequenced during a study of T cell repertoires in aging, cancer and after chemotherapy. Whole-study context: Donor ages fell into six groups from 30 or younger up to 70 or older. Healthy donor repertoires were recorded over several months to years and showed clear clonal overlap.

TCR beta rearrangements were amplified from peripheral blood genomic DNA. Rearranged V-D-J TRB sequences were amplified with a mixed TRB-A/B primer pool. In TCRdb, the multiplex PCR reads were re-called with MiXCR into one record per CDR3 protein. The table records 250 or so distinct CDR3 sequences, 35% of them present only once. This clonotype is large in the sample. The V end lost 3 bases, the J end lost 4 bases, and 13 bases lay between the germline ends. Germline assignment: CDR1 SGHRS and CDR2 YFSETQ. The CDR3 runs to 14 residues. The TCR comes from a human donor in good health. Sequencing input: blood. The chain uses TRBV5-1 and TRBJ1-2; D gene unclear. CDR3 nucleotide sequence: TGCGCCAGCAGCTACCACGAAGTCGGCTATGGCTACACCTTC. This codes for CASSYHEVGYGYTF.